The entry below gives a single T cell receptor (beta chain) sequence along with its context. Its matching antigen is unknown. At one end, the junction sequence differs from germline, possibly due to a read error. Data came from immunoSEQ multiplex PCR; TCRdb stores just in-frame clones and leaves some out. The profile covers 100,000 to 150,000 clones, with 89% appearing a single time and more than 1.5% taken by the ten largest. These data belong to a study of cytomegalovirus exposure and HLA in healthy donors. Points from the study as a whole: The listing of 150 to 200 TCR beta chains classed them as cytomegalovirus-associated.

In germline, CDR1 is SSHAT, CDR2 FNYEAQ (reference sequence). CDR3 size: 16 residues. The TCR sequence derives from a woman under 30 in good health and CMV-seronegative. Sequences were obtained from PBMCs. This chain joins TRBV7-7 and TRBJ2-3; 11 bases map to TRBD2. The CDR3 DNA reads as TGTGCTAGCAGCTTTCGACTAGCGGGGTCATTCACTATTGAGTATTTT. Translation gives CASSFRLAGSFTIEYF.